This entry concerns a single T cell receptor (beta chain). No antigen is known for it. The sample originates from a study of shared clonotypes between healthy human individuals. Findings of the study overall: Estimated richness values were generally larger in naive subsets than in memory subsets. In several donors, 4.5% to 5.5% of naive CD4 clonotypes appeared in common.

Only CD45RO-negative cells positively selected for CCR7 counted as naive CD8 cells, so terminally differentiated effector memory CD45RA+ cells were excluded. The authors' processing: ImmunoSEQ junction-only sequences lacked quality scores, so their filtering differed. Sequenced by immunoSEQ multiplex PCR; TCRdb stores in-frame clones only, minus some. The V and J calls and clone size are taken from that table; D and trimming were inferred from the DNA. Of millions of clones in the sample, about 92% are singletons; the top ten hold around 1.7%. V lost 0 bases, J lost 3 bases, and 7 bases stayed unmatched. The V gene's germline CDR1 is LNHNV and CDR2 YYDKDF (reference sequence). The CDR3 is 17 amino acids.

This TCR came from a young man in good health. Some clones in this sample may be carry-over from other donors' samples. The gene calls are TRBV15 and TRBJ2-2; 7 bases map to TRBD1. Source material: naive CD8+ T cells from PBMCs. CDR3 DNA sequence: TGTGCCACCAGCAGAGATTGGAGGCAGGGGGACACCGGGGAGCTGTTTTTT. It specifies CATSRDWRQGDTGELFF.